A single sample is the source of the 30 T cell receptor beta chains below, sequenced in a study of post-analysis software for immune sequencing data. Points from the study as a whole: The five TRBV segments detected at higher frequency in patients than in controls included TRBV5-6, TRBV5-1 and TRBV20-1.

Tagging with unique molecular identifiers was a feature of the TCR beta cDNA libraries. Via MiXCR, TCRdb re-called the PCR reads, giving one row per CDR3 protein. The profile covers roughly 410,000 distinct CDR3 sequences, with 30% to 45% appearing a single time and around an eighth taken by the ten largest. The antigens for these receptors are not known. The sample taken for sequencing was blood. These receptors were taken from a girl under 18 with multiple sclerosis.

This chain links TRBV5-1 with TRBJ2-3; D not certain. This CDR3 has 14 amino acids. Germline V gene sequence: CDR1 SGHRS, CDR2 YFSETQ. Trimming took off 3 bases at V and 2 bases at J, with 10 bases between the two ends. CDR3 coding DNA: TGCGCCAGCAGCTCCGAAGGGTTCACAGATACGCAGTATTTT. Its translation: CASSSEGFTDTQYF. Combining the CDR3 with reference TRBV5-1 and TRBJ2-3 gives the whole variable domain KAGVTQTPRYLIKTRGQQVTLSCSPISGHRSVSWYQQTPGQGLQFLFEYFSETQRNKGNFPGRFSGRQFSNSRSEMNVSTLELGDSALYLCASSSEGFTDTQYFGPGTRLTVL.

The chain couples TRBV6-6 to TRBJ2-1; D is possibly TRBD1 or TRBD2 (7 bases each). V lost 3 bases, J lost 8 bases, and 20 bases lay in between. Germline CDR1 and CDR2: MNHNY and SVGAGI (reference sequence). The CDR3 has 16 residues. The chain's CDR3 is CASSYTVHQGGDEQFF. CDR3 sequence (DNA): TGTGCCAGCAGTTATACCGTTCACCAGGGGGGGGATGAGCAGTTCTTC.

This chain uses TRBV12-3 or TRBV12-4 with TRBJ1-1, with 9 bases lining up with TRBD1. The CDR3 has 15 amino acids. V was pared by 7 bases and J by 0 bases, with 6 bases of the junction left unmatched. The CDR3 loop is CASTLRTGVNTEAFF. CDR3 nucleotides: TGTGCCAGCACCCTTCGGACAGGGGTGAACACTGAAGCTTTCTTT.

This clonotype was observed a few times. The CDR3 DNA sequence: TGTGCCAGCAGCACGGACAGAGGCACAGATACGCAGTATTTT. Protein sequence: CASSTDRGTDTQYF. The V gene is TRBV5-4, the J gene TRBJ2-3; D might be TRBD1 (6 bases). V lost 4 bases, J lost 1 base, and 10 bases lay in between. The germline V gene encodes CDR1 SGHNT and CDR2 YYREEE (reference sequence). The CDR3 length is 14 residues.

This clonotype was seen a few times. The V and J genes are TRBV11-2 and TRBJ2-5; D is unclear. The V end lost 1 base, the J end lost 7 bases, and 13 bases lay between the germline ends. The CDR3 spans 14 residues. Germline V gene lookup returns CDR1 SGHAT and CDR2 FQNNGV. CDR3 loop: CASSLAGPRGTQYF. In nucleotides, the CDR3 is TGTGCCAGCAGCTTAGCCGGACCCCGTGGGACCCAGTACTTC.

This clonotype was seen a handful of times. The chain couples TRBV7-9 to TRBJ2-5; D ambiguous. Near its end, the DNA agrees better with TRBJ2-7, so the J call may be wrong. The CDR3 consists of 13 residues. Germline V gene sequence: CDR1 SEHNR, CDR2 FQNEAQ (reference sequence). The CDR3 sequence is CASSFQTRDEQYF. The CDR3 coding sequence is TGTGCCAGCAGCTTCCAAACCCGGGACGAGCAGTACTTC.

V is TRBV20-1 and J is TRBJ2-2; 8 positions agree with TRBD2. This CDR3 spans 14 amino acids. Germline V gene data show CDR1 as DFQATT and CDR2 as SNEGSKA (reference sequence). J lost 6 bases, V lost 1 base, and 4 bases had no gene match. The CDR3 DNA is TGCAGTGCTAGAGTGGTGCGGGGGGCCGGGGAGCTGTTTTTT. It is translated as CSARVVRGAGELFF.

This chain links TRBV6-6 with TRBJ2-5; 9 bases align to TRBD2. Per germline, CDR1 MNHNY and CDR2 SVGAGI (reference sequence). CDR3 size: 14 residues. J gave up 7 bases and V 7 bases, and 10 bases lay outside the gene matches. CDR3 residues: CASNPGTSLGTQYF. CDR3 DNA: TGTGCCAGCAACCCCGGGACTAGCTTGGGGACCCAGTACTTC.

The chain links TRBV15 to TRBJ2-7; 8 nucleotides match TRBD1. This CDR3 spans 15 amino acids. V lost 3 bases and J lost 3; bases outside the gene matches: 7. Germline V lookup: CDR1 LNHNV, CDR2 YYDKDF (reference sequence). CDR3 in DNA: TGTGCCACCAGCAGGGACAGGGTAACCTACTACGAGCAGTACTTC. Protein product: CATSRDRVTYYEQYF. Complete variable domain (other parts from reference TRBV15 and TRBJ2-7): DAMVIQNPRYQVTQFGKPVTLSCSQTLNHNVMYWYQQKSSQAPKLLFHYYDKDFNNEADTPDNFQSRRPNTSFCFLDIRSPGLGDTAMYLCATSRDRVTYYEQYFGPGTRLTVT.

This clonotype was recorded a few times. This chain uses TRBV6-1 with TRBJ2-7; 8 nucleotides match TRBD1. The CDR3 totals 15 residues. V was pared by 2 bases and J by 1 base, with 4 bases of the junction left unmatched. Looked up from germline, CDR1 is MNHNS and CDR2 is SASEGT. CDR3 coding DNA: TGTGCCAGCAGTGAACCCGGACAGGGTTCCTACGAGCAGTACTTC. The encoded protein is CASSEPGQGSYEQYF.

This clonotype was found many times. This chain uses TRBV4-1 with TRBJ2-4; either TRBD1 or TRBD2 may fit D (6 bases each). The germline gives CDR1 MGHRA, CDR2 YSYEKL. There are 16 residues in the CDR3. Between the trimmed V and J ends, which lost 3 bases and 0 bases, there was a span of 12 bases. In DNA form, the CDR3 reads TGCGCCAGCAGCCAGTTACAGGGACTAGCCAAAAACATTCAGTACTTC. It translates to CASSQLQGLAKNIQYF.

This clonotype was observed a handful of times. V gene TRBV24-1 combines with J gene TRBJ1-5; D is unclear. The germline CDR1 and CDR2 sequences are KGHDR and SFDVKD. The CDR3 length is 14 residues. The V end lost 1 base, the J end lost 1 base, and 4 bases lay between the germline ends. CDR3 nucleotides: TGTGCCACCAGTGATTTCACAAGCAATCAGCCCCAGCATTTT. Protein sequence: CATSDFTSNQPQHF.

This clonotype occurred a few times. The genes are TRBV5-5 and TRBJ1-6; 8 nucleotides line up with TRBD1. The germline V gene has CDR1 SGHKS and CDR2 YYEKEE (reference sequence). This CDR3 is 15 amino acids long. V was pared by 2 bases and J by 6 bases, with 4 bases of the junction left unmatched. CDR3 sequence: CASSFRTGCNSPLHF. The CDR3 coding sequence is TGTGCCAGCAGCTTTCGGACAGGGTGTAATTCACCCCTCCACTTT.

This clonotype was seen a few times. The genes are TRBV5-1 and TRBJ2-3, with D unclear. This CDR3 contains 14 residues. Germline lookup yields CDR1 SGHRS and CDR2 YFSETQ. Trimming left V 4 bases short and J 0 bases short, with 9 bases between. The CDR3 region has the DNA TGCGCCAGCAGCCCCATAGCTAGCACAGATACGCAGTATTTT. Translation: CASSPIASTDTQYF.

The J gene is TRBJ2-1, the V gene TRBV4-2, with TRBD1 as a possible D gene (6 bases). Germline CDR1 LGHNA, CDR2 YNFKEQ. The CDR3 length is 18 residues. Trimming left V 1 base short and J 4 bases short, with 20 bases between. The CDR3 here is CASSQGPPGADLYNEQFF. CDR3 nucleotides: TGTGCCAGCAGCCAAGGGCCCCCAGGGGCCGACTTATACAATGAGCAGTTCTTC.

The V call is TRBV20-1, the J call TRBJ2-7, with 9 nucleotides matching TRBD2. Trimming at V came to 5 bases and at J to 4 bases, leaving 12 bases not matched to a gene. The CDR3 has 15 residues. Germline CDR1 reads DFQATT; CDR2 reads SNEGSKA (reference sequence). CDR3 loop: CSAYPLVAGEYEQYF. CDR3 nucleotides: TGCAGTGCTTACCCCCTGGTAGCGGGGGAGTACGAGCAGTACTTC.

Only a few counts were recorded for this clonotype. This chain links TRBV4-1 with TRBJ1-2; D gene ambiguous. Germline V CDR1 and CDR2: MGHRA, YSYEKL. The CDR3 is 16 residues long. V was shortened by 4 bases and J by 8 bases, with 23 bases between the two germline ends. In DNA, the CDR3 is TGCGCCAGCAGCCTTGGCACGTCGATAGCGGACCGCGGCTACACCTTC. The encoded protein is CASSLGTSIADRGYTF.

Only a few counts were recorded for this clonotype. This chain uses TRBV12-3 or TRBV12-4 with TRBJ1-5, with D maybe TRBD1 (5 bases). The CDR3 contains 13 residues. The V and J ends lost 4 bases and 7 bases respectively, with 11 bases between them. The CDR3 DNA reads as TGTGCCAGCAGTTCCTACAGGCTCCAGCCCCAGCATTTT. Translating it yields CASSSYRLQPQHF.

This clonotype appeared a few times. The rearrangement uses TRBV2 and TRBJ2-1; a possible D gene is TRBD2 (6 bases). CDR1 and CDR2 (germline): SNHLY, FYNNEI. Trimming removed 0 bases at V and 6 bases at J, with 12 bases between. This CDR3 spans 15 amino acids. CDR3 coding DNA: TGTGCCAGCAGTGAAGCGCCAGGGAGGTCCAATGAGCAGTTCTTC. It encodes CASSEAPGRSNEQFF. The full variable domain, in which reference TRBV2 and TRBJ2-1 provide the parts outside the CDR3, is EPEVTQTPSHQVTQMGQEVILRCVPISNHLYFYWYRQILGQKVEFLVSFYNNEISEKSEIFDDQFSVERPDGSNFTLKIRSTKLEDSAMYFCASSEAPGRSNEQFFGPGTRLTVL.

The gene calls are TRBV5-1 and TRBJ2-6; D might be TRBD1 (5 bases). This CDR3 spans 16 amino acids. Germline V lookup: CDR1 SGHRS, CDR2 YFSETQ. Trimming removed 6 bases from V and 4 bases from J, with 17 bases in between. The CDR3 DNA is TGCGCCAGCACCCAACCACAGGCGATCGGGGCCAACGTCCTGACTTTC. Translated: CASTQPQAIGANVLTF. The variable domain in full, with the rest retrieved from reference TRBV5-1 and TRBJ2-6, is KAGVTQTPRYLIKTRGQQVTLSCSPISGHRSVSWYQQTPGQGLQFLFEYFSETQRNKGNFPGRFSGRQFSNSRSEMNVSTLELGDSALYLCASTQPQAIGANVLTFGAGSRLTVL.

This sequence joins TRBV9 and TRBJ2-1; TRBD2 matches at 12 bases. The V segment lost 3 bases and the J segment 2 bases; nucleotides outside the gene matches: 3. The CDR3 is 16 residues long. The germline V gene has CDR1 SGDLS and CDR2 YYNGEE. This CDR3 is CASSATSGGTYNEQFF. The CDR3 nucleotides read TGTGCCAGCAGCGCAACTAGCGGGGGGACCTACAATGAGCAGTTCTTC.

This clonotype came up a few times. The chain couples TRBV29-1 to TRBJ2-5, with 11 bases identical to TRBD2. There are 15 residues in the CDR3. Unmatched junction bases numbered 10, after V lost 6 bases and J lost 4 bases. Germline V gives CDR1 SQVTM, CDR2 ANQGSEA. The CDR3 nucleotides are TGCAGCGTCCACCTAGTAGCGGGGGGGCCAGAGACCCAGTACTTC. Protein product: CSVHLVAGGPETQYF.

The chain employs TRBV4-2 and TRBJ1-2; perhaps TRBD1 as D (5 bases). With 0 bases removed from V and 3 bases from J, the gap between germline ends came to 14 bases. CDR1 is LGHNA, CDR2 YNFKEQ, per germline. The CDR3 runs 16 residues. The CDR3 region is CASSQDYAGPDYGYTF. The CDR3 nucleotides read TGTGCCAGCAGCCAAGACTATGCGGGACCAGACTATGGCTACACCTTC.

The CDR3 sequence: CASSTGGTEETQYF. For the CDR3, the DNA is TGTGCCAGCAGCACCGGAGGGACAGAAGAGACCCAGTACTTC. This chain connects TRBV7-9 to TRBJ2-5; a possible D gene is TRBD1 (7 bases). CDR1 is SEHNR and CDR2 is FQNEAQ in the germline V gene (reference sequence). The CDR3 extends over 14 amino acids. Trimming took off 5 bases at V and 3 bases at J, with 13 bases between the two ends.

The CDR3 region is CASSYLAGGGDTQYF. The CDR3 DNA reads TGTGCCAGCAGTTACCTAGCGGGGGGAGGGGATACGCAGTATTTT. This chain uses TRBV6-5 with TRBJ2-3; 11 bases align to TRBD2. After removal of 2 bases from V and 6 bases from J, the junction contained 4 bases not matched to a gene. The CDR3 totals 15 residues. Germline CDR1 reads MNHEY; CDR2 reads SVGAGI.

This chain links TRBV12-3 or TRBV12-4 with TRBJ2-5; 11 nucleotides match TRBD2. The J call may be mistaken, given a closer DNA end match to TRBJ2-7. This CDR3 contains 15 residues. The CDR3 coding sequence is TGTGCCAGCAGTTTACTAGCGGGGGGTCCCGGCGAGCAGTACTTC. It is translated as CASSLLAGGPGEQYF.

This sequence joins TRBV4-1 and TRBJ2-7; either TRBD1 or TRBD2 may fit D (5 bases each). V lost 1 base and J 5 bases, leaving 15 bases between the germline ends. Per the germline V gene, CDR1 is MGHRA and CDR2 is YSYEKL. The CDR3 extends over 15 amino acids. CDR3 region: CASSQARDVLNEQYF. The DNA for the CDR3 is TGCGCCAGCAGCCAAGCAAGGGACGTTTTAAACGAGCAGTACTTC.

The genes are TRBV29-1 and TRBJ1-1; unclear D gene. Germline lookup yields CDR1 SQVTM and CDR2 ANQGSEA. CDR3 size: 13 residues. V lost 7 bases and J 2 bases, leaving 14 bases between the germline ends. The CDR3 DNA reads as TGCAGCGCCTGCATAGAGGTTAACACTGAAGCTTTCTTT. Encoded protein: CSACIEVNTEAFF. Combining the CDR3 with reference TRBV29-1 and TRBJ1-1 gives the whole variable domain SAVISQKPSRDICQRGTSLTIQCQVDSQVTMMFWYRQQPGQSLTLIATANQGSEATYESGFVIDKFPISRPNLTFSTLTVSNMSPEDSSIYLCSACIEVNTEAFFGQGTRLTVV.

This rearrangement joins TRBV7-9 to TRBJ1-5; perhaps TRBD1 as D (6 bases). The CDR3 totals 14 residues. Germline V gene sequence: CDR1 SEHNR, CDR2 FQNEAQ (reference sequence). Trimming shortened V by 1 base and J by 6 bases, and 10 bases separated the two germline ends. CDR3 sequence (DNA): TGTGCCAGCAGCTTAGGACAGGAAGGTCAGCCCCAGCATTTT. Translated, it gives CASSLGQEGQPQHF.

The chain uses TRBV20-1 and TRBJ2-5; 9 bases line up with TRBD1. Looked up from germline, CDR1 is DFQATT and CDR2 is SNEGSKA (reference sequence). The CDR3 is made up of 16 amino acids. After removal of 0 bases from V and 5 bases from J, the junction contained 10 bases not matched to a gene. The CDR3 DNA is TGCAGTGCTAGAGATACAACAGGGGGCTCCGTGGAGACCCAGTACTTC. Its protein product is CSARDTTGGSVETQYF.